This T cell receptor beta chain derives from a study of CD8+CD57+ T cells in acquired aplastic anemia. Study summary: An average of around 3.5 ug of DNA was obtained from sorted CD4+ and CD8+ cells. Study-wide points: Patients and controls shared twenty-nine CD8+ CDR3 sequences, highly expressed in patients.

Whoever was chosen for sequencing had shown CD8+CD57+ cell expansion by flow cytometry. Genomic DNA constituted the template upon which TCR beta VDJ and CDR3 profiling was performed. One entry per CDR3 protein, called by TCRdb with MiXCR from the reads. This table has approximately 300,000 distinct CDR3 sequences, 45% to 65% appearing once. Germline loops: CDR1 SGDLS, CDR2 YYNGEE. With 4 bases clipped from V and 2 bases from J, the junction kept 7 bases outside the gene matches. The CDR3 is 15 residues long. For this clonotype: What it recognizes is unknown.

The V gene is TRBV9, the J gene TRBJ2-5, with 8 bases aligning to TRBD2. Sequencing was carried out using sorted CD4+, CD8+, or CD8+CD57+ T cells (not recorded which) from PBMCs. This TCR was sampled from a human donor with aplastic anemia. The CDR3 bases are TGTGCCAGCAGCCCCCGAGCGGGGGTACAAGAGACCCAGTACTTC. The encoded protein is CASSPRAGVQETQYF. The full variable domain, completed using reference TRBV9 and TRBJ2-5, is DSGVTQTPKHLITATGQRVTLRCSPRSGDLSVYWYQQSLDQGLQFLIQYYNGEERAKGNILERFSAQQFPDLHSELNLSSLELGDSALYFCASSPRAGVQETQYFGPGTRLLVL.